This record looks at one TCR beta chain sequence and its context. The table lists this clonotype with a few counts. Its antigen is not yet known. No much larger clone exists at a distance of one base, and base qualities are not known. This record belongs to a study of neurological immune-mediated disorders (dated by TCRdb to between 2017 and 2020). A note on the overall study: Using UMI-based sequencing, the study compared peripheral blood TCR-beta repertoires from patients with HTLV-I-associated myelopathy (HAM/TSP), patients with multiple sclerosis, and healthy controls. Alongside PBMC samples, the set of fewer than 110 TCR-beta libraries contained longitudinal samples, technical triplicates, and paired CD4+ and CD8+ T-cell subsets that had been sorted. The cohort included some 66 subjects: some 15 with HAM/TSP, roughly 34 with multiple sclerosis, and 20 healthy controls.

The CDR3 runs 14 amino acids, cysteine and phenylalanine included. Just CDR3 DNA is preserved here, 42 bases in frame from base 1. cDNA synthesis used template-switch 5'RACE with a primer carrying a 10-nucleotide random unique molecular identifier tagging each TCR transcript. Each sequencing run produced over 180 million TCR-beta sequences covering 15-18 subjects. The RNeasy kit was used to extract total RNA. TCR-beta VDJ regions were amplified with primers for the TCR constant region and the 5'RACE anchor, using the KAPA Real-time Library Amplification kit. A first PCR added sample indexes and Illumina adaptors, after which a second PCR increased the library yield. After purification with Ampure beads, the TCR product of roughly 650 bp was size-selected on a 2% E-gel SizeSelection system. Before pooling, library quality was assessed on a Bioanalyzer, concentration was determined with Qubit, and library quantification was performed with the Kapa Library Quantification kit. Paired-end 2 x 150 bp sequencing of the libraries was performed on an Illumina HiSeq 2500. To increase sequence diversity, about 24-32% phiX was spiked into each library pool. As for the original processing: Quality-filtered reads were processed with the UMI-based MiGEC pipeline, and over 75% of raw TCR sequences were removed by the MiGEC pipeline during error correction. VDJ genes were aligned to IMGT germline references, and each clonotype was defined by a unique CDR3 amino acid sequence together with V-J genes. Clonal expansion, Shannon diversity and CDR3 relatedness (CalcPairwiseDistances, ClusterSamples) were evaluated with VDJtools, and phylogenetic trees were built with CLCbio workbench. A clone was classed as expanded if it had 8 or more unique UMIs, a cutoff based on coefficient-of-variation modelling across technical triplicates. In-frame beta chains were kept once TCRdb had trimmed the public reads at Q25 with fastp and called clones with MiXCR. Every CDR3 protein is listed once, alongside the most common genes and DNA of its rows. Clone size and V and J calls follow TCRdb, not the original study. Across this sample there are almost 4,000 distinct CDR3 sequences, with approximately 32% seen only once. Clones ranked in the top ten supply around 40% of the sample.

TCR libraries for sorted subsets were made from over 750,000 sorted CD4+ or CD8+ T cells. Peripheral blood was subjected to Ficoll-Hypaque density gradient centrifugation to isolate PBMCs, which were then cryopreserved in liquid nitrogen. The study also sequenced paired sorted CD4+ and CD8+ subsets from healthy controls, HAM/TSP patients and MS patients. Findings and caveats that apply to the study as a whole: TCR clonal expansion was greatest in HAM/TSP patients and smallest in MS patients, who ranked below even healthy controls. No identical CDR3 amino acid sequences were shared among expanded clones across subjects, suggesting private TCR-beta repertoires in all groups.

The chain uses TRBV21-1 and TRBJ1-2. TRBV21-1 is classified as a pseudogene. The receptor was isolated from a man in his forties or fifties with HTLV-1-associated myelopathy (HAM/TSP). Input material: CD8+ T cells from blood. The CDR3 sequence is CASSNRQGLHGYTF. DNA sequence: TGTGCCAGCAGCAACCGCCAGGGACTTCATGGCTACACCTTC.